One sample yielded the 9 T cell receptor beta chains listed below, sequenced in a study of graft-versus-host responses after intestinal transplantation. TCRdb's table, derived via immunoSEQ multiplex PCR, lists solely in-frame clones and lacks some. The table lists tens of thousands of clones, 75% to 90% of them singletons, with about 4% in the top ten. Here the sequenced sample was PBMCs, taken 1,000 to 1,300 days after transplant. The receptors shown here come from a human patient who received an intestinal transplant, so some T cells may come from the graft donor.

The chain employs TRBV9 and TRBJ2-7; 9 bases match TRBD2. This CDR3 contains 21 residues. Trimming removed 5 bases from V and 6 bases from J; junction bases left unmatched: 30. Per germline, CDR1 SGDLS and CDR2 YYNGEE. The CDR3 DNA reads TGTGCCAGCAGATACCTCCTAGCGGGAACACCAACAAATTGGGAGATCTCCGAGCAGTACTTC. This encodes CASRYLLAGTPTNWEISEQYF. The whole variable domain, filled in from reference TRBV9 and TRBJ2-7, reads DSGVTQTPKHLITATGQRVTLRCSPRSGDLSVYWYQQSLDQGLQFLIQYYNGEERAKGNILERFSAQQFPDLHSELNLSSLELGDSALYFCASRYLLAGTPTNWEISEQYFGPGTRLTVT.

This clone appeared once. The rearrangement uses TRBV28 and TRBJ2-1; D is possibly TRBD2 (5 bases). Trimming removed 3 bases from V and 12 bases from J, with 18 bases in between. Germline V lookup: CDR1 MDHEN, CDR2 SYDVKM. This CDR3 region has 14 residues. The CDR3 sequence: CASSFSPLEKGQFF. In nucleotides, the CDR3 is TGTGCCAGCAGTTTTTCCCCACTAGAGAAGGGGCAGTTCTTC.

The chain carries TRBV9 and TRBJ2-3, with D perhaps TRBD2 (6 bases). In germline, CDR1 is SGDLS, CDR2 YYNGEE. The CDR3 has 14 amino acids. Trimming stripped 3 bases from V and 2 bases from J, with 10 bases between. CDR3 amino acids: CASSDGGNTDTQYF. In DNA, the CDR3 is TGTGCCAGCAGCGACGGGGGAAACACAGATACGCAGTATTTT.

This clone was observed a handful of times. The rearrangement uses TRBV6-5 and TRBJ2-1; TRBD1 might be the D (6 bases). The CDR3 is 15 amino acids. The V end lost 0 bases, the J end lost 9 bases, and 15 bases lay between the germline ends. Looked up from germline, CDR1 is MNHEY and CDR2 is SVGAGI. CDR3 bases: TGTGCCAGCAGTTACTCTCTTAATAAAGGGGGTGAGCAGTTCTTC. Its translation: CASSYSLNKGGEQFF.

V and J are TRBV5-6 and TRBJ2-2, with D uncertain. This CDR3 contains 16 residues. The germline gives CDR1 SGHDT, CDR2 YYEEEE. Deletions cut 0 bases from V and 6 bases from J, with 15 bases between. The CDR3 loop reads CASSLGIGRPAGELFF. The CDR3 DNA follows: TGTGCCAGCAGCTTGGGAATCGGCAGGCCCGCCGGGGAGCTGTTTTTT.

This clone was counted a few times. The chain employs TRBV28 and TRBJ1-2, with D uncertain. The V and J ends lost 3 bases and 4 bases respectively, with 15 bases between them. There are 15 residues in the CDR3. Per germline, CDR1 MDHEN and CDR2 SYDVKM. The DNA of the CDR3 is TGTGCCAGCAGTTTGAGTCCGGACGGCTCCTATGGCTACACCTTC. This encodes CASSLSPDGSYGYTF.

This clone is a singleton in its sample. The chain is built from TRBV5-1 and TRBJ1-1, with D possibly being TRBD1 (6 bases). The CDR3 covers 15 residues. The germline CDR1 and CDR2 sequences are SGHRS and YFSETQ. The ends were cut back, 2 bases at V and 6 bases at J, with 17 bases in the middle. Here the CDR3 reads CASSLGHREWAEAFF. CDR3 coding DNA: TGCGCCAGCAGCTTAGGACACAGGGAATGGGCTGAAGCTTTCTTT. Based on the CDR3 plus reference TRBV5-1 and TRBJ1-1, the full variable domain is KAGVTQTPRYLIKTRGQQVTLSCSPISGHRSVSWYQQTPGQGLQFLFEYFSETQRNKGNFPGRFSGRQFSNSRSEMNVSTLELGDSALYLCASSLGHREWAEAFFGQGTRLTVV.

The V gene is TRBV28, the J gene TRBJ2-5, with 7 bases aligning to TRBD1. CDR1 is MDHEN, CDR2 SYDVKM, per germline. J gave up 2 bases and V 1 base, and 1 base lay outside the gene matches. CDR3 size: 14 residues. The CDR3 loop is CASSLSQGQETQYF. DNA of the CDR3: TGTGCCAGCAGTTTATCACAGGGGCAAGAGACCCAGTACTTC.

This chain's CDR3 is CASSSFGFGAEEGSPLHF. CDR3 coding DNA: TGTGCCAGCAGCTCCTTCGGGTTTGGGGCAGAGGAAGGCTCACCCCTCCACTTT. The chain has TRBV5-6 and TRBJ1-6, with D possibly being TRBD1 (5 bases). The length of the CDR3 is 18 residues. CDR1 is SGHDT, CDR2 YYEEEE, per germline. Trimming stripped 3 bases from V and 10 bases from J, with 26 bases between.